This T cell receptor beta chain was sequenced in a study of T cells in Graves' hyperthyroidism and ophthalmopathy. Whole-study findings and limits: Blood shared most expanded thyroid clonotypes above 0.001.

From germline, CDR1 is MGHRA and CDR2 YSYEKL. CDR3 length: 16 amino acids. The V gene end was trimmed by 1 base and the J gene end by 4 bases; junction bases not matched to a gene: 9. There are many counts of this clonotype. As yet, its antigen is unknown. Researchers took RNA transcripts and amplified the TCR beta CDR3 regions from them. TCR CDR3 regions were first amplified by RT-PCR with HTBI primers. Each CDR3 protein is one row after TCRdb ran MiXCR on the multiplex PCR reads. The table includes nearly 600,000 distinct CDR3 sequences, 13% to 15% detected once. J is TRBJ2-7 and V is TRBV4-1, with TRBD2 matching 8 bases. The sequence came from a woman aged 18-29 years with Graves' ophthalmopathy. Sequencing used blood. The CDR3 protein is CASSQVNEREWYEQYF. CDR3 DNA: TGCGCCAGCAGCCAAGTGAACGAGCGGGAGTGGTACGAGCAGTACTTC.